This T cell receptor beta chain was identified during a study of a mutant IDH1 vaccine in newly diagnosed glioma. Looking at the study overall: Treated patients were approximately 62% male, about 38% female, mean age 40.4 years. The study, taken as a whole, reports: Seemingly, pseudoprogression had no relation to changes in the top peripheral T cell clonotypes. Vaccine-induced immune responses occurred in 90% to 95% of patients.

As to this clone: Its antigen is not known.

Time point described: baseline, week 1 (first vaccination visit). Treatment specified: pre-vaccination baseline after standard-of-care therapy. Donors' newly diagnosed IDH1-mutant WHO grade 3 or 4 astrocytomas lacked nuclear ATRX. V lost 1 base, J lost 8 bases, and 12 bases lay in between. Germline CDR1 LGHNA, CDR2 YNFKEQ. This CDR3 has 14 residues. Sequencing was performed with immunoSEQ multiplex PCR; in TCRdb, only in-frame clones are kept and a portion is missing. The table has 60,000 to 85,000 clones, 60% to 85% seen once. The sequence derives from a man between 50 and 59 years old with glioma. The chain recombines TRBV4-2 with TRBJ2-1, with D hard to call. The sample here was PBMCs, taken from a glioma patient treated with radiotherapy, temozolomide or both. The DNA for the CDR3 is TGTGCCAGCAGCCAAGGCGAAGGTGTCGATGAGCAGTTCTTC. This codes for CASSQGEGVDEQFF.